This T cell receptor (beta chain) was profiled in a study of control samples from healthy donors and cancer patients. A single count supports this clone. Other DNA sequences in this specimen translate into the identical CDR3. Clones were read by immunoSEQ multiplex PCR, and TCRdb kept only the in-frame ones, dropping some. This table holds roughly 100,000 clones, 85% to 90% found once. This CDR3 has 15 residues. Germline V lookup: CDR1 SGHRS, CDR2 YFSETQ. The germline V and J ends were trimmed by 0 bases and 0 bases, with 7 bases remaining between them. Sequenced material: PBMCs. The J gene is TRBJ2-1, the V gene TRBV5-1; no definite D call. The TCR sequence derives from a man between 60 and 75 years old with lung cancer. The CDR3 protein is CASSLAMSSYNEQFF. The CDR3 DNA sequence: TGCGCCAGCAGCTTGGCTATGAGCTCCTACAATGAGCAGTTCTTC.